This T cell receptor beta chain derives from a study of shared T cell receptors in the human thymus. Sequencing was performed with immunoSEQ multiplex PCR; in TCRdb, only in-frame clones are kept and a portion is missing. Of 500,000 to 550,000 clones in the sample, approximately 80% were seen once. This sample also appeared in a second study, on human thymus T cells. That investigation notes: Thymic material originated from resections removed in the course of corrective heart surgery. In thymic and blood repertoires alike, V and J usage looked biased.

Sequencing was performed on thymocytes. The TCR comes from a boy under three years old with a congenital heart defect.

The CDR3: CASSQVGGDTEAFF. The CDR3 region has the DNA TGTGCCAGCAGCCAAGTAGGGGGCGACACTGAAGCTTTCTTT. The rearrangement uses TRBV14 and TRBJ1-1; 7 bases are a match to TRBD1. Unmatched junction bases numbered 2, after V lost 1 base and J lost 3 bases. The germline CDR1 and CDR2 sequences are SGHDN and FVKESK. The CDR3 is made up of 14 amino acids.